These 29 T cell receptor beta chains originate from one sample sequenced in a study of CD8+ T cells in alopecia areata. This sample's treatment: oral pan-JAK inhibitor, 5-10 mg twice daily. Sequencing templates came from extracted RNA that was reverse transcribed into cDNA. TCRdb keeps only in-frame clones here, not all; method: immunoSEQ multiplex PCR. Among over 150,000 clones listed, less than 70% were seen once. Sequenced here: CD4+ T cells sorted from blood, sampled at week 24, from a patient treated with tofacitinib. The origin of the receptors is a human donor with alopecia areata.

V gene TRBV4-1 combines with J gene TRBJ2-2, with 11 bases fitting TRBD1. Germline assignment: CDR1 MGHRA and CDR2 YSYEKL. CDR3 size: 16 residues. The V gene end was trimmed by 4 bases and the J gene end by 6 bases; junction bases not matched to a gene: 7. The CDR3 DNA follows: TGCGCCAGCAGCCCCCGATCGGGACAGGGGGCCGGGGAGCTGTTTTTT. It specifies CASSPRSGQGAGELFF.

A few counts support this clone. The J gene is TRBJ2-6, the V gene TRBV5-1; 7 nucleotides match TRBD1. Germline lookup yields CDR1 SGHRS and CDR2 YFSETQ. The trim removed 0 bases at V and 2 bases at J, leaving 5 bases unmatched. This CDR3 has 17 amino acids. This chain's CDR3 is CASSLGQGRAGANVLTF. Written as DNA, the CDR3 is TGCGCCAGCAGCTTGGGACAGGGACGCGCTGGGGCCAACGTCCTGACTTTC.

Concerning this clone itself: Other DNA sequences from this sample encode an identical CDR3 as well. The chain joins TRBV19 to TRBJ1-2; D not resolved. In germline, CDR1 is LNHDA, CDR2 SQIVND (reference sequence). Trimming took off 6 bases at V and 4 bases at J, with 6 bases between the two ends. The CDR3 is made up of 11 amino acids. This chain's CDR3 is CASRSSYGYTF. The CDR3 region has the DNA TGTGCCAGTAGAAGCTCCTATGGCTACACCTTC.

This chain connects TRBV30 to TRBJ2-3; D gene uncertain. The germline V and J ends were trimmed by 4 bases and 2 bases, with 16 bases remaining between them. Germline V gene data show CDR1 as GTSNPN and CDR2 as SVGIG (reference sequence). The CDR3 spans 15 residues. CDR3 in amino acids: CAWTQKLILTDTQYF. The DNA for the CDR3 is TGTGCCTGGACCCAAAAGCTCATACTCACAGATACGCAGTATTTT.

The gene calls are TRBV7-2 and TRBJ2-1; 8 positions agree with TRBD2. V lost 3 bases, J lost 6 bases, and 4 bases stayed unmatched. Germline CDR1 and CDR2: SGHTA and FQGNSA. The CDR3 is 14 amino acids. The CDR3 loop reads CASSFRGGPNEQFF. CDR3 nucleotide sequence: TGTGCCAGCAGCTTTCGGGGGGGCCCCAATGAGCAGTTCTTC.

This rearrangement joins TRBV20-1 to TRBJ1-1; D not resolved. CDR3 size: 11 residues. The germline gives CDR1 DFQATT, CDR2 SNEGSKA (reference sequence). CDR3 in DNA: TGCAGCCAGATCGTGGACACTGAAGCTTTCTTT. This encodes CSQIVDTEAFF.

The chain recombines TRBV5-1 with TRBJ2-5, with 7 bases fitting TRBD1. J gave up 1 base and V 4 bases, and 4 bases lay outside the gene matches. This CDR3 region has 14 residues. Per the germline V gene, CDR1 is SGHRS and CDR2 is YFSETQ. The CDR3 sequence is CASSTGDSQETQYF. CDR3 in DNA: TGCGCCAGCAGCACCGGGGACAGCCAAGAGACCCAGTACTTC.

The rearrangement links TRBV5-1 to TRBJ2-3, with D maybe TRBD2 (5 bases). The V and J ends lost 3 bases and 1 base respectively, with 12 bases between them. In germline, CDR1 is SGHRS, CDR2 YFSETQ. This CDR3 has 15 amino acids. In DNA, the CDR3 is TGCGCCAGCAGCTCCTTAGCGAGAGGCACAGATACGCAGTATTTT. Translated, it gives CASSSLARGTDTQYF.

Only a few counts were recorded for this clone. This chain links TRBV7-2 with TRBJ2-7; 7 bases are a match to TRBD1. V was pared by 1 base and J by 4 bases, with 7 bases of the junction left unmatched. This CDR3 spans 15 amino acids. Germline CDR1 SGHTA, CDR2 FQGNSA. This CDR3 is CASSLEGTASYEQYF. As DNA, the CDR3 is TGTGCCAGCAGCTTAGAAGGGACAGCTTCATACGAGCAGTACTTC.

Many counts were recorded for this clone. The CDR3 nucleotides read TGTGCCAGCAGTTCCACACTGAACACTGAAGCTTTCTTT. Encoded protein: CASSSTLNTEAFF. The V call is TRBV6-5, the J call TRBJ1-1; D not certain. Trimming took 4 bases from V and 0 from J, leaving 6 bases between them. The CDR3 contains 13 residues. Looked up from germline, CDR1 is MNHEY and CDR2 is SVGAGI.

The V gene is TRBV19, the J gene TRBJ2-5; tentatively, D is TRBD2 (6 bases). The CDR3 is 15 amino acids. Per germline, CDR1 LNHDA and CDR2 SQIVND (reference sequence). V was pared by 3 bases and J by 1 base, with 12 bases between. CDR3 in DNA: TGTGCCAGTAGTATCAACTACGGGGGCCAAGAGACCCAGTACTTC. This translates into CASSINYGGQETQYF.

The rearrangement joins TRBV15 to TRBJ2-5; tentative D call: TRBD1 (7 bases). V gave up 2 bases and J gave up 2 bases, with 15 bases separating them. Germline V gives CDR1 LNHNV, CDR2 YYDKDF (reference sequence). CDR3 length equals 16 residues. The CDR3 region has the DNA TGTGCCACCAGCAGAATGACGACAGGGAGGCAAGAGACCCAGTACTTC. Its translation is CATSRMTTGRQETQYF.

The chain has TRBV5-1 and TRBJ2-5; 10 bases agree with TRBD1. Germline V gives CDR1 SGHRS, CDR2 YFSETQ. V shed 0 bases, J shed 1 base, and the junction held 0 bases outside the gene matches. The CDR3 runs to 15 residues. The CDR3 DNA is TGCGCCAGCAGCTTGGGGACAGGGGGCCAAGAGACCCAGTACTTC. Translating gives CASSLGTGGQETQYF.

The V and J genes are TRBV7-2 and TRBJ1-2; D call uncertain. The germline V gene has CDR1 SGHTA and CDR2 FQGNSA. This CDR3 is built from 13 residues. The V gene lost 5 bases and the J gene lost 0 bases, with 7 bases spanning the gap. CDR3 nucleotides: TGTGCCAGCAGCCCCAGAGCTAACTATGGCTACACCTTC. Translation gives CASSPRANYGYTF.

The chain has TRBV6-5 and TRBJ2-3, with TRBD2 matching over 7 bases. Trimming took 6 bases from V and 5 from J; bases not matched to a gene: 5. Germline loops: CDR1 MNHEY, CDR2 SVGAGI. The CDR3 is made up of 13 amino acids. CDR3 region: CASSAGVRDTQYF. The DNA of the CDR3 is TGTGCCAGCAGCGCGGGGGTGCGAGATACGCAGTATTTT.

This chain links TRBV29-1 with TRBJ2-3; no definite D call. Per germline, CDR1 SQVTM and CDR2 ANQGSEA. The CDR3 is made up of 13 amino acids. The germline V and J ends were trimmed by 4 bases and 0 bases, with 8 bases remaining between them. CDR3 region: CSVGVSSTDTQYF. CDR3 nucleotide sequence: TGCAGCGTTGGTGTCAGTAGCACAGATACGCAGTATTTT.

The chain joins TRBV20-1 to TRBJ1-2; D unclear. CDR3 length: 11 amino acids. Trimming took off 6 bases at V and 8 bases at J, with 13 bases between the two ends. Germline assignment: CDR1 DFQATT and CDR2 SNEGSKA (reference sequence). This chain's CDR3 is CSASTGPGYTF. CDR3 DNA sequence: TGCAGTGCCAGCACCGGACCGGGCTACACCTTC.

V gene TRBV28 combines with J gene TRBJ2-7; D is unresolved. Germline loops: CDR1 MDHEN, CDR2 SYDVKM. With 2 bases removed from V and 4 bases from J, the gap between germline ends came to 6 bases. The CDR3 spans 12 residues. The CDR3 DNA reads TGTGCCAGCAGTTTAACTTTGTACGAGCAGTACTTC. Translating gives CASSLTLYEQYF.

The gene calls are TRBV6-5 and TRBJ1-1; possibly TRBD1 for D (6 bases). V was cut by 2 bases and J by 4 bases, with 8 bases left in between. The germline gives CDR1 MNHEY, CDR2 SVGAGI. This CDR3 spans 13 amino acids. The CDR3 sequence is CASSYRGATEAFF. In DNA, the CDR3 is TGTGCCAGCAGTTACCGGGGGGCCACTGAAGCTTTCTTT.

The chain couples TRBV30 to TRBJ2-7; either TRBD1 or TRBD2 may fit D (5 bases each). Germline V CDR1 and CDR2: GTSNPN, SVGIG (reference sequence). The CDR3 length is 13 residues. V was trimmed by 0 bases and J by 5 bases, leaving 11 bases between them. CDR3 sequence (DNA): TGTGCCTGGAGTGTCTCGGGGCCCCACGAGCAGTACTTC. It translates to CAWSVSGPHEQYF.

The gene calls are TRBV25-1 and TRBJ2-5, with D tentatively TRBD1 (6 bases). The ends were cut back, 9 bases at V and 4 bases at J, with 15 bases in the middle. Germline V gene data show CDR1 as MGHDK and CDR2 as SYGVNS. CDR3 size: 13 residues. The CDR3 region is CASGRGNRETQYF. CDR3 nucleotide sequence: TGTGCCAGTGGAAGGGGGAACCGAGAGACCCAGTACTTC.

The chain is built from TRBV15 and TRBJ2-7, with 10 bases matching TRBD1. Germline assignment: CDR1 LNHNV and CDR2 YYDKDF (reference sequence). The trim removed 2 bases at V and 0 bases at J, leaving 13 bases unmatched. CDR3 size: 19 residues. CDR3 residues: CATSRLGTGVRVFSYEQYF. CDR3 in DNA: TGTGCCACCAGCAGACTCGGGACAGGGGTCCGCGTATTCTCCTACGAGCAGTACTTC.

This chain joins TRBV5-6 and TRBJ2-5, with 7 bases aligning to TRBD2. The germline CDR1 and CDR2 sequences are SGHDT and YYEEEE. The CDR3 extends over 15 amino acids. The ends lost 5 bases at V and 0 bases at J; junction bases unmatched: 7. The CDR3 is CASRGEGLYQETQYF. DNA for the CDR3: TGTGCCAGCAGAGGGGAGGGGTTGTACCAAGAGACCCAGTACTTC.

The rearrangement uses TRBV19 and TRBJ2-2; D is unclear. Trimming took 5 bases from V and 0 from J, leaving 13 bases between them. The CDR3 sequence is 16 residues long. Germline lookup yields CDR1 LNHDA and CDR2 SQIVND (reference sequence). CDR3: CASSPPGKPNTGELFF. CDR3 DNA sequence: TGTGCCAGTAGTCCACCCGGCAAACCGAACACCGGGGAGCTGTTTTTT. The full variable domain, with the rest looked up from reference TRBV19 and TRBJ2-2, is DGGITQSPKYLFRKEGQNVTLSCEQNLNHDAMYWYRQDPGQGLRLIYYSQIVNDFQKGDIAEGYSVSREKKESFPLTVTSAQKNPTAFYLCASSPPGKPNTGELFFGEGSRLTVL.

The CDR3 loop is CASSKPGTGSYEQYF. The CDR3, as DNA: TGTGCCAGCAGCAAGCCCGGGACAGGGTCCTACGAGCAGTACTTC. This sequence joins TRBV6-6 and TRBJ2-7; 9 nucleotides align to TRBD1. This CDR3 spans 15 amino acids. The germline gives CDR1 MNHNY, CDR2 SVGAGI (reference sequence). With 6 bases clipped from V and 1 base from J, the junction kept 7 bases outside the gene matches.

The chain links TRBV6-1 to TRBJ1-2, with 11 bases fitting TRBD1. The CDR3 covers 14 residues. Unmatched junction bases numbered 0, after V lost 4 bases and J lost 2 bases. The germline V gene encodes CDR1 MNHNS and CDR2 SASEGT. The DNA for the CDR3 is TGTGCCAGCAGTGGGGACAGGGGGAACTATGGCTACACCTTC. Translation: CASSGDRGNYGYTF.

The chain couples TRBV19 to TRBJ1-5; no definite D call. The germline V and J ends were trimmed by 2 bases and 5 bases, with 4 bases remaining between them. This CDR3 region has 12 residues. The V gene's germline CDR1 is LNHDA and CDR2 SQIVND (reference sequence). The CDR3 sequence: CASSIQDQPQHF. CDR3 coding DNA: TGTGCCAGTAGTATACAAGATCAGCCCCAGCATTTT. The full variable domain, with the rest looked up from reference TRBV19 and TRBJ1-5, is DGGITQSPKYLFRKEGQNVTLSCEQNLNHDAMYWYRQDPGQGLRLIYYSQIVNDFQKGDIAEGYSVSREKKESFPLTVTSAQKNPTAFYLCASSIQDQPQHFGDGTRLSIL.

The V call is TRBV30, the J call TRBJ1-5, with D perhaps matching TRBD1 (5 bases). The length of the CDR3 is 14 residues. Trimming stripped 5 bases from V and 3 bases from J, with 14 bases between. Germline-derived CDR1 and CDR2 are GTSNPN and SVGIG (reference sequence). The CDR3 coding sequence is TGTGCCTGGGGGACCGGGACCTCCAATCAGCCCCAGCATTTT. Translated, it gives CAWGTGTSNQPQHF.

V and J are TRBV19 and TRBJ2-7, with 7 bases identical to TRBD2. The germline V gene has CDR1 LNHDA and CDR2 SQIVND (reference sequence). Trimming cost V 4 bases and J 1 base; bases outside gene matches: 10. The CDR3 is 16 residues long. CDR3 DNA sequence: TGTGCCAGTAGTACCCCAGGCTCGGGGGGTTCCTACGAGCAGTACTTC. Translation: CASSTPGSGGSYEQYF.